Here is one T cell receptor (beta chain) with its context. The antigen remains undetermined. This CDR3 has 14 residues. Germline values: CDR1 LNHNV, CDR2 YYDKDF (reference sequence). V was cut by 2 bases and J by 0 bases, with 7 bases left in between. Time point noted: blood 4 weeks post-SBRT, at nephrectomy. As for treatment: 15 Gy SBRT to primary tumor, nephrectomy 4 weeks later. Nephrectomy followed 15 Gy stereotactic body radiation by 4 weeks. The tumor was a clear cell renal cell carcinoma. Clones were read by immunoSEQ multiplex PCR, and TCRdb kept only the in-frame ones, dropping some. The sample shows roughly 170,000 clones, 88% of them seen only once. This record comes from a study of radiation and T cells in renal cell carcinoma. Study-level points and caveats: From baseline, blood top tumor clonotypes peaked at 2 weeks post-radiation.

Sequencing was performed on blood, taken from a patient whose treatment included radiotherapy and nephrectomy. J is TRBJ1-1 and V is TRBV15, with a possible D match to TRBD1 (6 bases). The receptor's source is a woman in her forties or fifties with renal cell carcinoma. The CDR3 bases are TGTGCCACCAGCAGACAGGGGATGAACACTGAAGCTTTCTTT. This sequence encodes CATSRQGMNTEAFF.